This T cell receptor (beta chain) was sequenced during a study of regulatory T cells in long-lasting Graves disease. As for the study in general: Over-5-year antithyroid drug use with positive TSH receptor antibodies defined persistent Graves' disease in the study.

The V end was cut by 6 bases, the J end by 0 bases, with 15 bases between. Germline V gene lookup returns CDR1 MDHEN and CDR2 SYDVKM. There are 16 residues in the CDR3. Arm-PCR of CDR3 regions with iRepertoire HTBI primers generated TCR beta libraries. In TCRdb, the multiplex PCR reads were re-called with MiXCR into one record per CDR3 protein. The sample shows approximately 400,000 distinct CDR3 sequences, 20% to 25% of them seen only once. This clonotype was counted only a few times. The time point denotes: persistent/refractory GD, antithyroid drugs over 5 years with positive TRAb. With RNA extracted from PBMCs as input, the TCR library was made.

The TCR was taken from a female donor with Graves disease. The V call is TRBV28, the J call TRBJ2-4, with a possible D match to TRBD2 (5 bases). Material: peripheral blood mononuclear cells (PBMCs), obtained when the disease was refractory, from a patient treated with antithyroid drugs. The CDR3 sequence: CASRGSGSVAKNIQYF. In DNA, the CDR3 is TGTGCCAGCAGGGGTTCGGGGAGTGTAGCCAAAAACATTCAGTACTTC. Looking up the rest from reference TRBV28 and TRBJ2-4 gives the full variable domain: DVKVTQSSRYLVKRTGEKVFLECVQDMDHENMFWYRQDPGLGLRLIYFSYDVKMKEKGDIPEGYSVSREKKERFSLILESASTNQTSMYLCASRGSGSVAKNIQYFGAGTRLSVL.